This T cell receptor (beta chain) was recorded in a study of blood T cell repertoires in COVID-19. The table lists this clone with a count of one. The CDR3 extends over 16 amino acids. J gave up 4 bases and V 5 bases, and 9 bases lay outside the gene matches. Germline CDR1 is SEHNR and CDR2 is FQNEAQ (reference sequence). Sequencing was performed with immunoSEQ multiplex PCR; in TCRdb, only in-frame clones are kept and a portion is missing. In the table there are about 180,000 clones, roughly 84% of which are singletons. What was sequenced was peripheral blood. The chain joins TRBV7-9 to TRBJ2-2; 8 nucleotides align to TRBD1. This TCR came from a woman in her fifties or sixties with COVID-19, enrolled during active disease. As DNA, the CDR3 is TGTGCCAGCAGCGTGGACAGGGTGTTAGGCACCGGGGAGCTGTTTTTT. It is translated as CASSVDRVLGTGELFF.